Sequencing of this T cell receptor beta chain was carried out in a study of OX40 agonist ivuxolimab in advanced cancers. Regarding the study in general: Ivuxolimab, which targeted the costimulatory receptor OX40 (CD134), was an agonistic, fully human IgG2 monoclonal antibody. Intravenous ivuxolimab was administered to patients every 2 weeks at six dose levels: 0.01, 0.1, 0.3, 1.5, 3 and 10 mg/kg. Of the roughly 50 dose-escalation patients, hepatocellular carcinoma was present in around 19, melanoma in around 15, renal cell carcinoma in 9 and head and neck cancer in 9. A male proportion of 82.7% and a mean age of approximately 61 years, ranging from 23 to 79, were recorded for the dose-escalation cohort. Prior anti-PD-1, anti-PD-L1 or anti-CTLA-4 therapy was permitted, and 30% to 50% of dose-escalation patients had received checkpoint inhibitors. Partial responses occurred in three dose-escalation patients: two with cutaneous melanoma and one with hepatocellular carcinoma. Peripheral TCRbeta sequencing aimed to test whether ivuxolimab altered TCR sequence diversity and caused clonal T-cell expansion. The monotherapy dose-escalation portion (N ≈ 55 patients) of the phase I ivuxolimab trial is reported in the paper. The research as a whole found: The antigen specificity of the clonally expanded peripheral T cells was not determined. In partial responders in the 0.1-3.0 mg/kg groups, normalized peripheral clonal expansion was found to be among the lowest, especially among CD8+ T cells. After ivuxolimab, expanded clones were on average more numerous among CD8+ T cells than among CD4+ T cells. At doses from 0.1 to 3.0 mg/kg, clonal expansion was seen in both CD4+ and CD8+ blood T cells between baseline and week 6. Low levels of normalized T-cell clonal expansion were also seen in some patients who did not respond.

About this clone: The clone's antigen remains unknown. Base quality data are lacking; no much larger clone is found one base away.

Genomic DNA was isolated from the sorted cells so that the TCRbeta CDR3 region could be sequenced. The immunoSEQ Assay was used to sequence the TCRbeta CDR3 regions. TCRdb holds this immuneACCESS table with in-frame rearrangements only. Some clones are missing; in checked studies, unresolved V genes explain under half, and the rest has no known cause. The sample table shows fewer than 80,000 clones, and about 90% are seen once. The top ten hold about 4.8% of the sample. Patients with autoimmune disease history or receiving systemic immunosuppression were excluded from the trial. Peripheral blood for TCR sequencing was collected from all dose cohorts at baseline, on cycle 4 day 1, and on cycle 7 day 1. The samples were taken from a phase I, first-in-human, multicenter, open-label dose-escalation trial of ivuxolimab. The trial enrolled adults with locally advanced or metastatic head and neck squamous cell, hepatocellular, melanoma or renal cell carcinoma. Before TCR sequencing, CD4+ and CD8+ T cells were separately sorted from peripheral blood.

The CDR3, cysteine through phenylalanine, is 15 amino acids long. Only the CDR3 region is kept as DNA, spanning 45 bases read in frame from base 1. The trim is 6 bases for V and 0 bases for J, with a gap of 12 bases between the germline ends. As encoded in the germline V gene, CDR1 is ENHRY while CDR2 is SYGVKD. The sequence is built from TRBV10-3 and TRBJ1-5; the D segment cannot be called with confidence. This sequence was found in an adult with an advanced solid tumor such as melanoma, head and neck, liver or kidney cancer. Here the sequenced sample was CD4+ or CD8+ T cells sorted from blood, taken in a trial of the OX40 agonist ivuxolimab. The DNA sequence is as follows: TGTGCCATCAGCGAATCGATGGGTAGCAATCAGCCCCAGCATTTT. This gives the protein CAISESMGSNQPQHF.